What follows are 27 T cell receptor beta chains derived from one specimen sequenced in a study of T cells in Graves' hyperthyroidism and ophthalmopathy. RNA transcripts provided the source from which TCR beta CDR3 regions were amplified. When the TCR CDR3 underwent first-round RT-PCR, the HTBI primer set was used. TCRdb re-analysed the multiplex PCR reads in MiXCR, keeping a single row per CDR3 protein. The sample includes 600,000 to 900,000 distinct CDR3 sequences, around 15% of them seen just once. Sequencing was carried out using blood. These receptors came from a man in his late teens or twenties with Graves' hyperthyroidism.

The table lists this clonotype with many counts. The chain recombines TRBV28 with TRBJ2-1; 11 nucleotides line up with TRBD2. Unmatched junction bases numbered 9, after V lost 6 bases and J lost 8 bases. The CDR3 totals 15 residues. Germline values: CDR1 MDHEN, CDR2 SYDVKM. In DNA, the CDR3 is TGTGCCAGCAGCCCGAGACTAGCGGGATCGGATGAGCAGTTCTTC. Translated, it gives CASSPRLAGSDEQFF.

This clonotype was recorded many times. The chain is built from TRBV2 and TRBJ2-1; D is undetermined. Trimming shortened V by 0 bases and J by 5 bases, and 11 bases separated the two germline ends. The CDR3 loop spans 15 amino acids. From germline, CDR1 is SNHLY and CDR2 FYNNEI. The CDR3 DNA reads as TGTGCCAGCAGTGAAGCCAACGGGTTGGACAATGAGCAGTTCTTC. Protein: CASSEANGLDNEQFF.

The sample holds many counts of this clonotype. V usage is TRBV6-2 or TRBV6-3 and J usage is TRBJ1-1; 7 bases fit TRBD1. The CDR3 extends over 16 amino acids. With V trimmed by 3 bases and J by 1 base, 8 bases remained unmatched. Looked up from germline, CDR1 is MNHEY and CDR2 is SVGEGT. The DNA of the CDR3 is TGTGCCAGCAGTTATACCTACAGGGGCTGGAACACTGAAGCTTTCTTT. Its protein is CASSYTYRGWNTEAFF.

The genes are TRBV5-5 and TRBJ1-1, with D possibly matching TRBD1 (5 bases). This CDR3 spans 16 amino acids. Germline assignment: CDR1 SGHKS and CDR2 YYEKEE (reference sequence). V was shortened by 2 bases and J by 2 bases, with 16 bases between the two germline ends. CDR3: CASSFLHTGSNTEAFF. DNA of the CDR3: TGTGCCAGCAGCTTTCTTCACACAGGTTCCAACACTGAAGCTTTCTTT.

Ten or more counts support this clonotype. V is TRBV28 and J is TRBJ2-7; a possible D gene is TRBD2 (6 bases). This CDR3 contains 11 residues. The V gene's germline CDR1 is MDHEN and CDR2 SYDVKM. V was trimmed by 8 bases and J by 2 bases, leaving 7 bases between them. This chain's CDR3 is CASGGTYEQYF. CDR3 nucleotides: TGTGCCAGCGGGGGGACCTACGAGCAGTACTTC.

This clonotype has a count of ten or more. This chain joins TRBV7-3 and TRBJ1-3; D possibly corresponds to TRBD1 (5 bases). The CDR3 totals 14 residues. Germline assignment: CDR1 SGHTA and CDR2 FQGTGA. Trimming took 6 bases from V and 1 from J, leaving 10 bases between them. The CDR3 spells CASSPGGSGNTIYF. DNA of the CDR3: TGTGCCAGCAGTCCTGGGGGGTCTGGAAACACCATATATTTT.

This clonotype has only a few counts. This chain links TRBV13 with TRBJ2-3; TRBD2 aligns across 12 bases. After removal of 5 bases from V and 2 bases from J, the junction contained 11 bases not matched to a gene. The CDR3 runs 18 residues. Per germline, CDR1 PRHDT and CDR2 FYEKMQ (reference sequence). The CDR3 loop is CASSRGASGRAFTDTQYF. The DNA of the CDR3 is TGTGCCAGCAGCAGAGGGGCTAGCGGGAGGGCCTTCACAGATACGCAGTATTTT.

This clonotype was seen many times. J is TRBJ2-3 and V is TRBV6-1, with 10 positions matching TRBD1. In germline, CDR1 is MNHNS, CDR2 SASEGT. This CDR3 has 15 residues. Trimming removed 5 bases from V and 3 bases from J; junction bases left unmatched: 5. The DNA of the CDR3 is TGTGCCAGCAGTCCCGGACAGGGGGGGACAGATACGCAGTATTTT. The encoded protein is CASSPGQGGTDTQYF.

This clonotype came up many times. The rearrangement uses TRBV24-1 and TRBJ2-3, with 8 bases aligning to TRBD1. J lost 1 base, V lost 1 base, and 12 bases had no gene match. CDR3 length: 19 residues. Germline values: CDR1 KGHDR, CDR2 SFDVKD. The CDR3 nucleotides read TGTGCCACCAGTGATTTCGGTTCAGGCAGGGGGCTTCGCACAGATACGCAGTATTTT. As protein: CATSDFGSGRGLRTDTQYF.

The sample holds many counts of this clonotype. V and J are TRBV20-1 and TRBJ2-3; D unclear. This CDR3 spans 12 amino acids. The V gene lost 7 bases and the J gene lost 8 bases, with 16 bases spanning the gap. Germline CDR1 DFQATT, CDR2 SNEGSKA (reference sequence). CDR3 in amino acids: CSVDGASVTQYF. DNA for the CDR3: TGCAGTGTTGATGGCGCATCGGTTACGCAGTATTTT.

This clonotype has a handful of counts. The chain carries TRBV9 and TRBJ2-3, with a tentative D call TRBD2 (5 bases). Germline V gene sequence: CDR1 SGDLS, CDR2 YYNGEE. The CDR3 has 17 residues. V was shortened by 3 bases and J by 1 base, with 18 bases between the two germline ends. This CDR3 is CASSASRTRPRTDTQYF. The CDR3 DNA follows: TGTGCCAGCAGCGCCAGCCGAACTAGACCCCGCACAGATACGCAGTATTTT.

This clonotype was seen many times. This rearrangement joins TRBV2 to TRBJ2-3; no reliable D call. The V gene's germline CDR1 is SNHLY and CDR2 FYNNEI. Trimming took off 6 bases at V and 0 bases at J, with 10 bases between the two ends. CDR3 length equals 14 residues. The CDR3 protein is CASRPFRSTDTQYF. CDR3 coding DNA: TGTGCCAGCAGGCCCTTTAGGAGCACAGATACGCAGTATTTT.

V and J are TRBV2 and TRBJ2-7, with 8 bases aligning to TRBD2. J lost 2 bases, V lost 3 bases, and 6 bases had no gene match. Per the germline V gene, CDR1 is SNHLY and CDR2 is FYNNEI. CDR3 length: 15 residues. In DNA form, the CDR3 reads TGTGCCAGCAGTGACGGGGCTAGCGGGCCCTACGAGCAGTACTTC. It yields the protein CASSDGASGPYEQYF. Supplemented by reference TRBV2 and TRBJ2-7, the full variable domain reads EPEVTQTPSHQVTQMGQEVILRCVPISNHLYFYWYRQILGQKVEFLVSFYNNEISEKSEIFDDQFSVERPDGSNFTLKIRSTKLEDSAMYFCASSDGASGPYEQYFGPGTRLTVT.

The V and J genes are TRBV29-1 and TRBJ2-7; D is uncertain. The V gene lost 7 bases and the J gene lost 2 bases, with 12 bases spanning the gap. CDR3 size: 12 residues. CDR1 and CDR2 (germline): SQVTM, ANQGSEA. Here the CDR3 reads CSAVLQTYEQYF. The CDR3 region has the DNA TGCAGCGCGGTCCTTCAGACCTACGAGCAGTACTTC.

This clonotype has a handful of counts. The V and J genes are TRBV20-1 and TRBJ1-1, with D hard to call. V was pared by 2 bases and J by 11 bases, with 15 bases between. Germline V gives CDR1 DFQATT, CDR2 SNEGSKA (reference sequence). CDR3 length: 12 amino acids. CDR3 nucleotides: TGCAGTGCTAGATTACGGGGAAGAGGGGCTTTCTTT. This gives the protein CSARLRGRGAFF.

This chain uses TRBV20-1 with TRBJ2-7; maybe TRBD2 (6 bases). V lost 1 base, J lost 5 bases, and 15 bases lay in between. The germline CDR1 and CDR2 sequences are DFQATT and SNEGSKA (reference sequence). The CDR3 contains 14 residues. The CDR3 is CSARGRGGLDEQYF. The CDR3 DNA sequence: TGCAGTGCTAGAGGGCGGGGAGGTCTCGACGAGCAGTACTTC.

This clonotype was found a few times. This CDR3 reads CASSSPRGDTEAFF. The CDR3 bases are TGTGCCAGCAGTTCCCCGAGGGGTGACACTGAAGCTTTCTTT. The rearrangement joins TRBV6-2 or TRBV6-3 to TRBJ1-1; TRBD1 is a possible D gene (5 bases). V lost 4 bases and J 3 bases, leaving 12 bases between the germline ends. This CDR3 is built from 14 residues. Germline CDR1 MNHEY, CDR2 SVGEGT.

The CDR3 nucleotides are TGTGCCAGCAGTTTGGGGGCGTCGGCGGGTGAGCAGTTCTTC. Its translation is CASSLGASAGEQFF. The chain is built from TRBV12-3 or TRBV12-4 and TRBJ2-1, with a tentative D call TRBD1 (6 bases). Trimming removed 3 bases from V and 9 bases from J, with 15 bases in between. CDR3 length: 14 amino acids.

The chain has TRBV5-1 and TRBJ2-1, with D perhaps being TRBD1 or TRBD2 (5 bases each). In germline, CDR1 is SGHRS, CDR2 YFSETQ. Trimming cost V 4 bases and J 6 bases, with 14 bases left between them. The CDR3 extends over 14 amino acids. The CDR3 nucleotides read TGCGCCAGCAGCCAGGGACCGAACTCCAATGAGCAGTTCTTC. Translation: CASSQGPNSNEQFF.

This clonotype has only a few counts. The J gene is TRBJ2-2, the V gene TRBV10-3; 8 nucleotides match TRBD2. Trimming removed 3 bases from V and 9 bases from J; junction bases left unmatched: 12. The CDR3 runs to 16 residues. CDR1 ENHRY and CDR2 SYGVKD come from the germline V gene. The CDR3 region is CAISDGPSGQDWELFF. The CDR3 DNA follows: TGTGCCATCAGTGACGGCCCTAGCGGGCAGGACTGGGAGCTGTTTTTT.

This chain joins TRBV10-3 and TRBJ2-5, with a tentative D call TRBD2 (6 bases). Germline CDR1 ENHRY, CDR2 SYGVKD. V lost 4 bases to trimming and J lost 5 bases, with 17 bases between them. CDR3 length: 15 amino acids. CDR3 sequence (DNA): TGTGCCATCAGTGCCTCTAGCGTCCCTGGGGAGACCCAGTACTTC. Protein: CAISASSVPGETQYF.

This clonotype was found many times. The chain carries TRBV14 and TRBJ2-1, with 8 bases aligning to TRBD2. This CDR3 comprises 18 residues. Germline V gene sequence: CDR1 SGHDN, CDR2 FVKESK. The junction had 8 bases not matched to a gene; V was cut back by 1 base and J by 0 bases. CDR3 sequence reads: CASSQAGGRFLSYNEQFF. The CDR3 coding sequence is TGTGCCAGCAGCCAAGCGGGCGGGAGGTTCCTCTCCTACAATGAGCAGTTCTTC.

This clonotype came up many times. CDR3 sequence reads: CASSPRGTENTEAFF. The CDR3 coding sequence is TGTGCCAGCAGCCCTCGCGGGACAGAGAACACTGAAGCTTTCTTT. The chain recombines TRBV9 with TRBJ1-1, with TRBD1 matching 7 bases. Germline trimming cut 4 bases from V and 1 base from J; bases unmatched to any gene: 7. CDR1 and CDR2 from the germline V gene are SGDLS and YYNGEE. This CDR3 contains 15 residues.

This sequence joins TRBV11-3 and TRBJ2-1; a weak D match, TRBD2 (5 bases). The CDR3 loop spans 16 amino acids. The germline gives CDR1 SGHNT, CDR2 YENEEA. Trimming removed 5 bases from V and 0 bases from J, with 14 bases in between. CDR3 sequence reads: CASSPTRISSYNEQFF. The CDR3 DNA sequence: TGTGCCAGCAGCCCAACTAGAATTAGCTCCTACAATGAGCAGTTCTTC.

In this sample, this clonotype turned up many times. J is TRBJ2-7 and V is TRBV20-1; D perhaps matches TRBD1 (7 bases). The CDR3 contains 16 residues. V was pared by 6 bases and J by 5 bases, with 26 bases between. CDR1 and CDR2 from the germline V gene are DFQATT and SNEGSKA (reference sequence). Here the CDR3 DNA reads TGCAGTGCAATCTCCGTCGGGAGAAGGGGGCGGGACGAGCAGTACTTC. Its translation: CSAISVGRRGRDEQYF.

This clonotype was counted a few times. The V call is TRBV28, the J call TRBJ1-2; D unclear. The germline V and J ends were trimmed by 1 base and 3 bases, with 9 bases remaining between them. The CDR3 covers 14 residues. CDR1 and CDR2 (germline): MDHEN, SYDVKM. Here the CDR3 reads CASSLFREDYGYTF. For the CDR3, the DNA is TGTGCCAGCAGTTTATTCCGGGAGGACTATGGCTACACCTTC.

The chain combines TRBV7-9 with TRBJ2-5; no definite D call. The CDR3 covers 11 residues. Trimming removed 11 bases from V and 0 bases from J, with 7 bases in between. The germline V gene encodes CDR1 SEHNR and CDR2 FQNEAQ (reference sequence). In DNA form, the CDR3 reads TGTGCCGTCCGGGACCAAGAGACCCAGTACTTC. It yields the protein CAVRDQETQYF.